The 29 T cell receptor beta chains presented below share a single source sample, sequenced in a study of cytotoxic CD8 clonotypes in ibrutinib-treated CLL. The protocol was immunoSEQ multiplex PCR, while the TCRdb copy is restricted to in-frame clones and leaves out a portion. The repertoire includes about 300,000 clones, around 66% of them detected once, and roughly 6% sits in the top ten. Material: PBMCs, obtained after 36 months of ibrutinib treatment. These receptors originate from a human donor with chronic lymphocytic leukemia.

The chain carries TRBV5-1 and TRBJ2-7; D remains ambiguous. This CDR3 is 13 amino acids long. The V and J ends lost 0 bases and 2 bases respectively, with 6 bases between them. The germline V gene encodes CDR1 SGHRS and CDR2 YFSETQ. CDR3 sequence reads: CASSLDGTYEQYF. The CDR3 nucleotides are TGCGCCAGCAGCTTGGACGGAACCTACGAGCAGTACTTC.

This chain joins TRBV10-3 and TRBJ2-7; TRBD2 matches at 13 bases. CDR1 is ENHRY and CDR2 is SYGVKD in the germline V gene. The CDR3 runs to 15 residues. J was trimmed by 2 bases and V by 6 bases; bases with no gene match: 4. CDR3 DNA sequence: TGTGCCATCAGCCCGGGACTAGCGGGACCCTACGAGCAGTACTTC. It translates to CAISPGLAGPYEQYF.

The genes are TRBV12-2 and TRBJ2-7; TRBD2, the D gene given by the table, was not confirmed from the DNA. TRBV12-2 is shown as a pseudogene. The CDR3 sequence is 14 residues long. In nucleotides, the CDR3 is TGTGCAAGTCGCTTCCCCTGGGAGCAGATCGAGCAGTACTTC. Residues: CASRFPWEQIEQYF.

This clone was counted once. The chain uses TRBV5-1 and TRBJ1-1, with 7 bases that match TRBD1. The trim removed 2 bases at V and 4 bases at J, leaving 5 bases unmatched. Germline V gene lookup returns CDR1 SGHRS and CDR2 YFSETQ. The CDR3 runs to 14 residues. In nucleotides, the CDR3 is TGCGCCAGCAGCTTACAGGGGATCAGCACTGAAGCTTTCTTT. The encoded protein is CASSLQGISTEAFF.

The chain has TRBV7-2 and TRBJ2-7, with 7 bases identical to TRBD2. In germline, CDR1 is SGHTA, CDR2 FQGNSA. J gave up 4 bases and V 0 bases, and 9 bases lay outside the gene matches. This CDR3 comprises 16 residues. The CDR3 loop is CASSLALGREGYEQYF. The CDR3 bases are TGTGCCAGCAGCTTAGCGCTGGGCAGGGAGGGGTACGAGCAGTACTTC.

This chain uses TRBV10-2 with TRBJ2-2, with TRBD2 matching over 13 bases. The CDR3 runs 14 residues. Germline trimming cut 7 bases from V and 7 bases from J; bases unmatched to any gene: 3. The V gene's germline CDR1 is WSHSY and CDR2 SAAADI. The DNA for the CDR3 is TGCGCCAGCACTAGGACTAGCGGGGGCGGGGAGCTGTTTTTT. Amino acid sequence: CASTRTSGGGELFF.

This clone has just a few counts. A read error may account for a junction end that differs from germline. The V gene is TRBV18, the J gene TRBJ2-7; TRBD1 or TRBD2 may be the D gene (6 bases each). The CDR3 loop spans 14 amino acids. Germline V lookup: CDR1 KGHSH, CDR2 LQKENI. CDR3 amino acids: CASSLGGFSYEQYF. The CDR3 DNA reads TGTGCCAGTTCACTCGGGGGCTTCTCCTACGAGCAGTACTTC.

The J gene is TRBJ2-7, the V gene TRBV27; tentatively, D is TRBD1 or TRBD2 (5 bases each). The V gene's germline CDR1 is MNHEY and CDR2 SMNVEV (reference sequence). The CDR3 length is 13 residues. Trimming shortened V by 8 bases and J by 2 bases, and 13 bases separated the two germline ends. CDR3 DNA: TGTGCCAGCGCCCCCTGGGGACCCTACGAGCAGTACTTC. It codes for CASAPWGPYEQYF.

The rearrangement links TRBV7-3 to TRBJ2-3, with D unresolved. Germline V lookup: CDR1 SGHTA, CDR2 FQGTGA. Deletions cut 5 bases from V and 5 bases from J, with 11 bases between. This CDR3 contains 13 residues. Written as DNA, the CDR3 is TGTGCCAGCAGCATAGCAGGCTTAGATACGCAGTATTTT. As protein: CASSIAGLDTQYF.

The chain employs TRBV25-1 and TRBJ2-3, with 9 bases matching TRBD2. V was clipped by 9 bases and J by 0 bases; unmatched bases: 4. The CDR3 spans 14 residues. Germline values: CDR1 MGHDK, CDR2 SYGVNS. The CDR3 protein is CASRLAVSTDTQYF. CDR3 nucleotides: TGTGCCAGTAGACTAGCGGTTAGCACAGATACGCAGTATTTT.

The CDR3 DNA reads as TGTGCCAGCAGCCGGATGACCACCGGGGAGCTGTTTTTT. It encodes CASSRMTTGELFF. The V call is TRBV14, the J call TRBJ2-2, with D unresolved. CDR1 SGHDN and CDR2 FVKESK come from the germline V gene. V lost 4 bases, J lost 4 bases, and 7 bases lay in between. The CDR3 extends over 13 amino acids.

This clone has a handful of counts. The rearrangement joins TRBV5-6 to TRBJ2-2, with D possibly TRBD1 on 6 matching bases. The V gene lost 1 base and the J gene lost 0 bases, with 13 bases spanning the gap. CDR3 length: 17 amino acids. CDR1 and CDR2 from the germline V gene are SGHDT and YYEEEE. CDR3 residues: CASSLYRATSNTGELFF. CDR3 bases: TGTGCCAGCAGCTTGTACAGGGCCACCTCGAACACCGGGGAGCTGTTTTTT.

This chain links TRBV5-5 with TRBJ1-2; TRBD1 agrees at 8 bases. The CDR3 is 14 residues long. Looked up from germline, CDR1 is SGHKS and CDR2 is YYEKEE (reference sequence). J lost 8 bases, V lost 3 bases, and 9 bases had no gene match. In nucleotides, the CDR3 is TGTGCCAGCAGCTCCAGGGGGCGGATGGGAGGCTACACCTTC. Protein sequence: CASSSRGRMGGYTF.

V is TRBV18 and J is TRBJ2-1; 8 nucleotides agree with TRBD2. The CDR3 sequence is 15 residues long. Germline CDR1 and CDR2: KGHSH and LQKENI. Losses at the gene ends were 2 bases for V and 8 bases for J; bases not matched to a gene: 8. The CDR3 DNA follows: TGTGCCAGCTCACCAAGGGCGGGAGGATACGATGAGCAGTTCTTC. Protein product: CASSPRAGGYDEQFF.

The chain links TRBV6-6 to TRBJ2-3; maybe TRBD2 (5 bases). V gave up 0 bases and J gave up 6 bases, with 7 bases separating them. This CDR3 is built from 13 residues. The germline V gene has CDR1 MNHNY and CDR2 SVGAGI (reference sequence). CDR3 protein: CASSYSTGDTQYF. The CDR3 bases are TGTGCCAGCAGTTACTCGACGGGGGATACGCAGTATTTT.

The chain has TRBV2 and TRBJ1-1, with D unresolved. Germline V lookup: CDR1 SNHLY, CDR2 FYNNEI. Trimming left V 2 bases short and J 2 bases short, with 12 bases between. The CDR3 totals 15 residues. CDR3 DNA sequence: TGTGCCAGCAGTGAAAGAGGTATCCCCAACACTGAAGCTTTCTTT. This translates into CASSERGIPNTEAFF.

The chain recombines TRBV5-1 with TRBJ2-3; 12 nucleotides align to TRBD2. CDR1 is SGHRS, CDR2 YFSETQ, per germline. The CDR3 loop spans 17 amino acids. Trimming at V came to 1 base and at J to 2 bases, leaving 5 bases not matched to a gene. CDR3 nucleotides: TGCGCCAGCAGCTTGCTACTAGCGGGGGGTTCCACAGATACGCAGTATTTT. It encodes CASSLLLAGGSTDTQYF.

This CDR3 is CASSLQRLVRSAGNYEQYF. In DNA form, the CDR3 reads TGTGCCAGCAGTTTACAAAGACTAGTAAGATCCGCGGGGAACTACGAGCAGTACTTC. The V gene is TRBV27, the J gene TRBJ2-7, with a weak D call TRBD2 (6 bases). Trimming shortened V by 2 bases and J by 3 bases, and 26 bases separated the two germline ends. The CDR3 contains 19 residues. The germline V gene encodes CDR1 MNHEY and CDR2 SMNVEV (reference sequence).

V is TRBV5-1 and J is TRBJ2-5, with D hard to call. The CDR3 length is 16 residues. With 1 base removed from V and 5 bases from J, the gap between germline ends came to 18 bases. Germline V gene data show CDR1 as SGHRS and CDR2 as YFSETQ. The DNA for the CDR3 is TGCGCCAGCAGCTTGTCTTTTGGGTTGGGCGAGGAGACCCAGTACTTC. As protein: CASSLSFGLGEETQYF.

This chain uses TRBV29-1 with TRBJ2-7, with D possibly TRBD2 on 5 matching bases. The CDR3 runs to 12 residues. Germline CDR1 reads SQVTM; CDR2 reads ANQGSEA. Trimming cost V 4 bases and J 2 bases, with 9 bases left between them. Here the CDR3 DNA reads TGCAGCGTTGGAGCGGAACCCTACGAGCAGTACTTC. Its protein product is CSVGAEPYEQYF.

This clone turned up a few times. V gene TRBV4-1 combines with J gene TRBJ1-2; 10 bases are a match to TRBD1. This CDR3 comprises 16 residues. V was pared by 4 bases and J by 5 bases, with 10 bases of the junction left unmatched. Looked up from germline, CDR1 is MGHRA and CDR2 is YSYEKL. The CDR3 loop is CASSLDRGRGLYGYTF. Here the CDR3 DNA reads TGCGCCAGCAGCCTCGACAGGGGGCGCGGGCTTTATGGCTACACCTTC.

The chain uses TRBV5-1 and TRBJ2-7; TRBD1 matches 11 bases. The ends lost 4 bases at V and 0 bases at J; junction bases unmatched: 15. The CDR3 runs 19 residues. Germline V gene data show CDR1 as SGHRS and CDR2 as YFSETQ. The CDR3 DNA reads TGCGCCAGCAGCGTGGGAACCCCCCGGACAGGGGGCCTCTCCTACGAGCAGTACTTC. It encodes CASSVGTPRTGGLSYEQYF.

The V gene is TRBV2, the J gene TRBJ2-3, with D tentatively TRBD1 (5 bases). Between the trimmed V and J ends, which lost 3 bases and 5 bases, there was a span of 15 bases. The V gene's germline CDR1 is SNHLY and CDR2 FYNNEI. CDR3 length equals 15 residues. The CDR3 loop is CASSESARVVDTQYF. For the CDR3, the DNA is TGTGCCAGCAGTGAGTCGGCCAGGGTTGTAGATACGCAGTATTTT.

In the case of this clone: It is unclear where the CDR3 begins or ends on the DNA, so no DNA is shown, and the CDR3 is as TCRdb lists it. The CDR3 sequence is CASSEIRFGASSYNSPLHF. The rearrangement uses TRBV2 and TRBJ1-6. The germline gives CDR1 SNHLY, CDR2 FYNNEI. The length of the CDR3 is 19 amino acids, counting both ends.

This clone has just a few counts. The rearrangement links TRBV5-1 to TRBJ2-5; TRBD1 aligns across 9 bases. Germline lookup yields CDR1 SGHRS and CDR2 YFSETQ. Trimming removed 6 bases from V and 4 bases from J; junction bases left unmatched: 10. This CDR3 is 15 amino acids long. The CDR3 sequence: CASTTRQGVGETQYF. CDR3 nucleotide sequence: TGCGCCAGCACCACCCGACAGGGGGTGGGAGAGACCCAGTACTTC.

The chain carries TRBV9 and TRBJ1-5, with TRBD1 matching 8 bases. Per the germline V gene, CDR1 is SGDLS and CDR2 is YYNGEE. There are 15 residues in the CDR3. After removal of 4 bases from V and 4 bases from J, the junction contained 7 bases not matched to a gene. Here the CDR3 reads CASSPRTGQNQPQHF. CDR3 DNA: TGTGCCAGCAGCCCCCGGACAGGGCAGAATCAGCCCCAGCATTTT. Filled out from reference TRBV9 and TRBJ1-5, the complete variable domain reads DSGVTQTPKHLITATGQRVTLRCSPRSGDLSVYWYQQSLDQGLQFLIQYYNGEERAKGNILERFSAQQFPDLHSELNLSSLELGDSALYFCASSPRTGQNQPQHFGDGTRLSIL.

The V call is TRBV21-1, the J call TRBJ2-7; no check of the table's D call, TRBD2, against the DNA was made. TRBV21-1 is a pseudogene locus. The CDR3 is 14 residues long. The CDR3 DNA reads as TGTGCCAGCATAATAGCGGGGGGGCCGGATGAGCAGTACTTC. Its translation: CASIIAGGPDEQYF.

This chain joins TRBV21-1 and TRBJ1-3; the table names TRBD1, a call not compared with the DNA. TRBV21-1 is a pseudogene locus. The CDR3 has 16 residues. This chain's CDR3 is CASSKVRGLSGNTIYF. The CDR3 DNA reads TGTGCCAGCAGCAAAGTTAGGGGGCTCTCTGGAAACACCATATATTTT.

V and J are TRBV2 and TRBJ2-7, with 10 bases fitting TRBD1. CDR3 length equals 15 residues. CDR1 SNHLY and CDR2 FYNNEI come from the germline V gene. J was trimmed by 2 bases and V by 7 bases; bases with no gene match: 8. CDR3 residues: CASIGTGAGAYEQYF. CDR3 DNA sequence: TGTGCCAGCATCGGGACAGGGGCTGGGGCCTACGAGCAGTACTTC.